One T cell receptor (beta chain) is described in this entry. What it binds is unknown. These data originate in a study of cytomegalovirus exposure and HLA in healthy donors. The primer mix had 60 Vbeta and 13 Jbeta primers. Clones were sequenced by immunoSEQ multiplex PCR, and TCRdb holds only the in-frame ones, with some missing. The table lists 150,000 to 200,000 clones, with about 6.5% in the top ten. Whole-study findings and limits: Reports indicate that TCR beta sequences accurately predicted the HLA-A and HLA-B alleles of most subjects. According to an earlier analysis, most TCR beta V segments yielded productive rearrangements about 90% or about 30% of the time.

Trimming cost V 3 bases and J 3 bases, with 9 bases left between them. CDR1 and CDR2 (germline): MDHEN, SYDVKM. CDR3 length equals 14 residues. Specimen: PBMCs. The chain is built from TRBV28 and TRBJ1-5; D call uncertain. The source is a man between 25 and 39 years old in good health and CMV-seronegative. The DNA of the CDR3 is TGTGCCAGCAGTTTGGGCCAGTACAATCAGCCCCAGCATTTT. Translated: CASSLGQYNQPQHF.